The present TCR beta chain was sequenced within a study of T cell changes during pregnancy in multiple sclerosis. J was trimmed by 4 bases and V by 0 bases; bases with no gene match: 10. The CDR3 consists of 17 residues. Germline CDR1 is MGHRA and CDR2 is YSYEKL. This table comes from immunoSEQ multiplex PCR, and its TCRdb copy is limited to in-frame clones, with some not included. The data contain about 130,000 clones, about 96% of them singletons. Sequenced material: peripheral blood, taken after pregnancy. This receptor was obtained from a female donor with multiple sclerosis, enrolled in a pregnancy study. This chain joins TRBV4-1 and TRBJ2-7, with 9 positions matching TRBD1. The CDR3 is CASSQDWGTGQEYEQYF. DNA for the CDR3: TGCGCCAGCAGCCAAGATTGGGGGACAGGGCAGGAGTACGAGCAGTACTTC.